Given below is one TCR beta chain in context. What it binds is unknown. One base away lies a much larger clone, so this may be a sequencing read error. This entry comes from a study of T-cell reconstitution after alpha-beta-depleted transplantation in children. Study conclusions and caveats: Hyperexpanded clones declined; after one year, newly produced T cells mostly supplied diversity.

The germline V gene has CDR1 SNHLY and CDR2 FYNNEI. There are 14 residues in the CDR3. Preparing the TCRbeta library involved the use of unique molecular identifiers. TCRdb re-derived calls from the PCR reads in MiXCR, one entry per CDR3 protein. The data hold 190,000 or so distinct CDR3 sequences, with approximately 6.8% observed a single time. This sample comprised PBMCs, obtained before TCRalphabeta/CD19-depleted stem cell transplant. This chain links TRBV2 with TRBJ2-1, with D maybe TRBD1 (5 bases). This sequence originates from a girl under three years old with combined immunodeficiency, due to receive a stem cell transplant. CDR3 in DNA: TGTACCAGCAGTTTAAGACAGAGTTACAATGAGCAGTTCTTC. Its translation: CTSSLRQSYNEQFF.